This T cell receptor (beta chain) was found in a study of monozygotic twins with inflammatory bowel disease. The study, taken as a whole, reports: The analysis did not separate different T cell subtypes.

TCRdb reprocessed the 5' RACE reads, with one entry per CDR3 protein and no DNA. The listing contains hundreds of thousands of distinct CDR3 sequences. Note on this clonotype: Its antigen is not identified.

The CDR3 length is 15 residues. Germline CDR1 MGHRA, CDR2 YSYEKL. The sequence derives from a human donor with ulcerative colitis or Crohn's disease, or a healthy co-twin of an affected twin (not recorded which). The V call is TRBV4-1, the J call TRBJ2-2. Sequences were obtained from blood. CDR3 in amino acids: CASSQVLVPAGELFF.